A single sample is the source of the 21 T cell receptor beta chains below, sequenced in a study of T cells in tumors after PD-1 blockade. Sequenced by immunoSEQ multiplex PCR; TCRdb stores in-frame clones only, minus some. The table lists fewer than 55,000 clones, approximately 84% of them singletons, with about 4% in the top ten. The source material was PBMCs, sampled before anti-PD-1 treatment. These receptors originate from a human donor with basal cell carcinoma.

The V and J genes are TRBV30 and TRBJ1-2; D unclear. This CDR3 spans 14 amino acids. Germline V gene sequence: CDR1 GTSNPN, CDR2 SVGIG (reference sequence). Trimming stripped 3 bases from V and 8 bases from J, with 19 bases between. The CDR3 spells CAWSRRSTVGGYTF. As DNA, the CDR3 is TGTGCCTGGAGCCGCCGGAGTACGGTGGGGGGCTACACCTTC.

CDR3 amino acids: CATSDSGTGGEKLFF. In nucleotides, the CDR3 is TGTGCCACCAGTGATTCCGGGACAGGGGGTGAAAAACTGTTTTTT. The rearrangement uses TRBV24-1 and TRBJ1-4, with 11 nucleotides matching TRBD1. The germline gives CDR1 KGHDR, CDR2 SFDVKD. Trimming removed 2 bases from V and 7 bases from J; junction bases left unmatched: 2. CDR3 length equals 15 residues.

The CDR3 DNA is TGTGCCAGCCTAAGCCTCCGGGACGGAAGATACGAGCAGTACTTC. Residues: CASLSLRDGRYEQYF. V is TRBV6-5 and J is TRBJ2-7; TRBD1 or TRBD2 may be the D gene (5 bases each). The CDR3 has 15 residues. Germline-derived CDR1 and CDR2 are MNHEY and SVGAGI. V dropped 8 bases and J dropped 4 bases, with 21 bases sitting between them.

DNA of the CDR3: TGTGCCAGCAGTGCCAGGGAGGGATTAAATGAGCAGTTCTTC. Protein: CASSAREGLNEQFF. This chain uses TRBV2 with TRBJ2-1; 7 bases are shared with TRBD2. V lost 4 bases and J lost 7; bases outside the gene matches: 7. The CDR3 totals 14 residues. Germline assignment: CDR1 SNHLY and CDR2 FYNNEI.

The chain combines TRBV6-5 with TRBJ2-3; no clear D. CDR3 length: 12 residues. Germline lookup yields CDR1 MNHEY and CDR2 SVGAGI. The V end was cut by 4 bases, the J end by 5 bases, with 7 bases between. The DNA of the CDR3 is TGTGCCAGCAGTTTGCCAGGAGATACGCAGTATTTT. Its translation: CASSLPGDTQYF.

This chain links TRBV7-9 with TRBJ1-1, with D possibly TRBD1 on 5 matching bases. Looked up from germline, CDR1 is SEHNR and CDR2 is FQNEAQ (reference sequence). The CDR3 loop spans 14 amino acids. V was shortened by 6 bases and J by 5 bases, with 16 bases between the two germline ends. CDR3 DNA sequence: TGTGCCAGCAGACTGGACAAGGCGAGGACTGAAGCTTTCTTT. This codes for CASRLDKARTEAFF. Variable domain in full (rest from reference TRBV7-9 and TRBJ1-1): DTGVSQNPRHKITKRGQNVTFRCDPISEHNRLYWYRQTLGQGPEFLTYFQNEAQLEKSRLLSDRFSAERPKGSFSTLEIQRTEQGDSAMYLCASRLDKARTEAFFGQGTRLTVV.

The rearrangement uses TRBV13 and TRBJ2-1; 13 nucleotides agree with TRBD2. The CDR3 consists of 15 residues. V was clipped by 5 bases and J by 7 bases; unmatched bases: 5. Germline loops: CDR1 PRHDT, CDR2 FYEKMQ (reference sequence). The CDR3 DNA is TGTGCCAGCAGCCAGGGGACTAGCGGGGTGAATGAGCAGTTCTTC. This sequence encodes CASSQGTSGVNEQFF.

This rearrangement joins TRBV18 to TRBJ2-2; D gene uncertain. V was shortened by 3 bases and J by 0 bases, with 23 bases between the two germline ends. The CDR3 has 20 amino acids. Germline V lookup: CDR1 KGHSH, CDR2 LQKENI. The chain's CDR3 is CASSPRALRVDGANTGELFF. The CDR3 DNA sequence: TGTGCCAGCTCACCGCGAGCTCTTAGAGTGGATGGAGCGAACACCGGGGAGCTGTTTTTT.

This rearrangement joins TRBV27 to TRBJ2-1; 11 nucleotides match TRBD2. Unmatched junction bases numbered 5, after V lost 6 bases and J lost 4 bases. Looked up from germline, CDR1 is MNHEY and CDR2 is SMNVEV (reference sequence). This CDR3 is 15 amino acids long. The CDR3 DNA is TGTGCCAGCAGGGTAGCGGGGGGGCCTTACAATGAGCAGTTCTTC. Translation gives CASRVAGGPYNEQFF.

This clone has a handful of counts. The chain is built from TRBV2 and TRBJ1-6; D may be TRBD1 (5 bases). Looked up from germline, CDR1 is SNHLY and CDR2 is FYNNEI. The CDR3 has 14 residues. Trimming shortened V by 10 bases and J by 8 bases, and 18 bases separated the two germline ends. The CDR3 loop is CATAPRGIDSPLHF. The DNA for the CDR3 is TGTGCCACCGCGCCCCGGGGGATTGATTCACCCCTCCACTTT.

The V call is TRBV10-3, the J call TRBJ1-2; 7 bases align to TRBD1. This CDR3 comprises 14 residues. The germline V gene encodes CDR1 ENHRY and CDR2 SYGVKD. Unmatched junction bases numbered 10, after V lost 10 bases and J lost 2 bases. The CDR3 nucleotides read TGTGCCACCTCGCCCACAGGGGCAAACTATGGCTACACCTTC. Translating gives CATSPTGANYGYTF.

CDR3 residues: CASSLQGSGSYNSPLHF. The CDR3 DNA reads as TGTGCCAGCAGCCTTCAGGGATCGGGCTCCTATAATTCACCCCTCCACTTT. The chain recombines TRBV3-1 (or the pseudogene TRBV3-2) with TRBJ1-6; possible D gene TRBD1, 5 bases. This CDR3 has 17 residues. Trimming removed 4 bases at V and 0 bases at J, with 13 bases between. Germline CDR1 LGHDT, CDR2 YNNKEL (reference sequence).

The CDR3 DNA reads as TGTGCCAGTAGTGACCCTCGGGGACAGCAAGGAAACACCATATATTTT. It encodes CASSDPRGQQGNTIYF. V and J are TRBV19 and TRBJ1-3; 7 nucleotides align to TRBD1. The CDR3 totals 16 residues. V dropped 5 bases and J dropped 4; count of bases not matched to a gene: 11. Germline loops: CDR1 LNHDA, CDR2 SQIVND (reference sequence).

The chain recombines TRBV2 with TRBJ1-6; 7 nucleotides line up with TRBD1. CDR1 is SNHLY and CDR2 is FYNNEI in the germline V gene. V shed 7 bases, J shed 7 bases, and the junction held 7 bases outside the gene matches. The CDR3 has 14 amino acids. The CDR3 nucleotides are TGTGCCAGCATAGTGACAGGGACCAATTCACCCCTCCACTTT. Its protein is CASIVTGTNSPLHF.

This chain joins TRBV5-1 and TRBJ1-2; 7 bases align to TRBD1. This CDR3 has 14 residues. Trimming at V came to 2 bases and at J to 5 bases, leaving 6 bases not matched to a gene. The V gene's germline CDR1 is SGHRS and CDR2 YFSETQ. CDR3 sequence: CASSFRTGSYGYTF. The CDR3 DNA reads TGCGCCAGCAGCTTTCGGACAGGTTCTTATGGCTACACCTTC.

The J gene is TRBJ2-2, the V gene TRBV5-8, with TRBD2 matching over 7 bases. The CDR3 is made up of 15 amino acids. The V gene end was trimmed by 4 bases and the J gene end by 4 bases; junction bases not matched to a gene: 7. Germline assignment: CDR1 SGHTS and CDR2 YDEGEE. The CDR3 loop reads CASSITSVGTGELFF. The CDR3 nucleotides read TGTGCCAGCAGCATCACTAGCGTTGGCACCGGGGAGCTGTTTTTT. The full variable domain, rest sourced from reference TRBV5-8 and TRBJ2-2, is EAGVTQSPTHLIKTRGQQATLRCSPISGHTSVYWYQQALGLGLQFLLWYDEGEERNRGNFPPRFSGRQFPNYSSELNVNALELEDSALYLCASSITSVGTGELFFGEGSRLTVL.

This clone was found a few times. The rearrangement joins TRBV7-9 to TRBJ1-2; D unresolved. The CDR3 loop spans 13 amino acids. Trimming took 7 bases from V and 3 from J, leaving 12 bases between them. Germline CDR1 and CDR2: SEHNR and FQNEAQ (reference sequence). As DNA, the CDR3 is TGTGCCAGCACCCGAGAAACAGACTATGGCTACACCTTC. Its translation: CASTRETDYGYTF.

The genes are TRBV3-1 (or the pseudogene TRBV3-2) and TRBJ2-1; the match to TRBD2 covers 7 bases. The CDR3 runs to 12 residues. CDR1 is LGHDT and CDR2 is YNNKEL in the germline V gene (reference sequence). With V trimmed by 1 base and J by 15 bases, 6 bases remained unmatched. CDR3 in DNA: TGTGCCAGCAGCCAAGGCGGGGGAGTAAGGTTCTTC. This gives the protein CASSQGGGVRFF.

CDR3 nucleotides: TGTGCCAGCAGGAACCTTTTAAACTCTGGAAACACCATATATTTT. Translated, it gives CASRNLLNSGNTIYF. The chain employs TRBV6-5 and TRBJ1-3; D ambiguous. V dropped 6 bases and J dropped 0 bases, with 12 bases sitting between them. CDR1 and CDR2 (germline): MNHEY, SVGAGI. The CDR3 loop spans 15 amino acids.

V and J are TRBV15 and TRBJ2-2; TRBD1 matches 8 bases. Germline CDR1 and CDR2: LNHNV and YYDKDF (reference sequence). This CDR3 comprises 16 residues. J was trimmed by 5 bases and V by 1 base; bases with no gene match: 6. The CDR3, as DNA: TGTGCCACCAGCAGAGGGGACAGGCTACTGACCGGGGAGCTGTTTTTT. Amino acid sequence: CATSRGDRLLTGELFF. The full variable domain, in which reference TRBV15 and TRBJ2-2 provide the parts outside the CDR3, is DAMVIQNPRYQVTQFGKPVTLSCSQTLNHNVMYWYQQKSSQAPKLLFHYYDKDFNNEADTPDNFQSRRPNTSFCFLDIRSPGLGDTAMYLCATSRGDRLLTGELFFGEGSRLTVL.

V is TRBV30 and J is TRBJ1-6, with TRBD1 identical over 8 bases. Looked up from germline, CDR1 is GTSNPN and CDR2 is SVGIG (reference sequence). Trimming cost V 4 bases and J 10 bases; bases outside gene matches: 6. CDR3 size: 13 residues. CDR3 DNA: TGTGCCTGGACTGGACAGGGTGGGTCACCCCTCCACTTT. Translation gives CAWTGQGGSPLHF.